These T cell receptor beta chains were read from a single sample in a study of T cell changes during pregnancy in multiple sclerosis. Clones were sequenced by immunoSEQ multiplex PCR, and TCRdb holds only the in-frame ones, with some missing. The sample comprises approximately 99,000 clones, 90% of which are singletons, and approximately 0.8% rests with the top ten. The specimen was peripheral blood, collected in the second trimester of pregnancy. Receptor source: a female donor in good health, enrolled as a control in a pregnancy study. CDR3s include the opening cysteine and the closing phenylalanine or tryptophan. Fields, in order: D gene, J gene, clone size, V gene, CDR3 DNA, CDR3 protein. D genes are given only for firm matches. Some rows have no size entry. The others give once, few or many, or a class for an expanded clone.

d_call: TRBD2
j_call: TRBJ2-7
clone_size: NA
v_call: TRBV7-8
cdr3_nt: TGTGCCAGCAGCTTACTAGCGCGGGAGGGCCCGAGGGAGCAGTACTTC
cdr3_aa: CASSLLAREGPREQYF

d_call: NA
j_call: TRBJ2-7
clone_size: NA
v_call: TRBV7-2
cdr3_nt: TGTGCCAGCAGCTTAGCGCTATCGGGGGGCGCCTACGAGCAGTACTTC
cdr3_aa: CASSLALSGGAYEQYF

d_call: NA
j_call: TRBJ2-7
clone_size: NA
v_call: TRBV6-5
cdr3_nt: TGTGCCAGCAGTTTCGACAGCTACGAGCAGTACTTC
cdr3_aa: CASSFDSYEQYF

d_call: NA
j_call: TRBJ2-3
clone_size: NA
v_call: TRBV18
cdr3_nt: TGTGCCAGCTCACCACCACAGGGCGTCACAGATACGCAGTATTTT
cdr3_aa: CASSPPQGVTDTQYF

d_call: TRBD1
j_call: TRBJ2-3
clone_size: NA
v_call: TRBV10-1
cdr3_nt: TGCGCCAGCAGTAAACGGACAGGTACAAGCACAGATACGCAGTATTTT
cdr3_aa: CASSKRTGTSTDTQYF

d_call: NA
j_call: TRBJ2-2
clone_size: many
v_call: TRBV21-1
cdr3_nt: TGTGCCAGCAGCAAAGTTGGGCAAACACCGACTAGCAGGAACACCGGGGAGCTGTTTTTT
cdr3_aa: CASSKVGQTPTSRNTGELFF

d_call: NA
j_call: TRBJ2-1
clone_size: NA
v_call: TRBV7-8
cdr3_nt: TGTGCCAGCAGCTTAAGTGTTGTGGGGCGGGGAAACACCAGGGATGAGCAGTTCTTC
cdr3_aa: CASSLSVVGRGNTRDEQFF

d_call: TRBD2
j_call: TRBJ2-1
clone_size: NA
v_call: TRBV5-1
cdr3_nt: TGCGCCAGCAGCTTGGGGACTAGCGGGAGTGGGGAGCAGTTCTTC
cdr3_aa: CASSLGTSGSGEQFF

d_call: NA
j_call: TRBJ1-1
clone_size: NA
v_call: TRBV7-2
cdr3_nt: TGTGCCAGCAGCCGGGGGGTTCCGAACACTGAAGCTTTCTTT
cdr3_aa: CASSRGVPNTEAFF

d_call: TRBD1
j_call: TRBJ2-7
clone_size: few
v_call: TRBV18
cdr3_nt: TGTGCCAGCTCAGGGGACAGTCCCTACGAGCAGTACTTC
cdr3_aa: CASSGDSPYEQYF

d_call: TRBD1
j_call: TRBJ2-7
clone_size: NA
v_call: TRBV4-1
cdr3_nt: TGCGCCAGCAGCCATCTTCCGGGACAGGGGAGGTACGAGCAGTACTTC
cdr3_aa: CASSHLPGQGRYEQYF

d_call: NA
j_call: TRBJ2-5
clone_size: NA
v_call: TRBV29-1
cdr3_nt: TGCAGCGTCTTGACAGGCCACCAGTACTTC
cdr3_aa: CSVLTGHQYF

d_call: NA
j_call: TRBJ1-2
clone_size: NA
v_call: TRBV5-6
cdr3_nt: TGTGCCAGCAGCTTGCCAGGAGGTAACTATGGCTACACCTTC
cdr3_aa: CASSLPGGNYGYTF

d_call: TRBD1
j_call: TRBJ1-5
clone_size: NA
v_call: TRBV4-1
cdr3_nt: TGCGCCAGCAGCCAAGTTGCCTCCGACAGGGCCCCCCATAGCAATCAGCCCCAGCATTTT
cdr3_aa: CASSQVASDRAPHSNQPQHF

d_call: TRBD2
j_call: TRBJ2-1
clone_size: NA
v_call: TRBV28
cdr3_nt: TGTGCCAGCAGTTTAATGGGTGGGAGGGCCCTCGGGAATGAGCAGTTCTTC
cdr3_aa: CASSLMGGRALGNEQFF

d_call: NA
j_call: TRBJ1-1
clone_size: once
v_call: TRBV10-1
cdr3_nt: TGCGCCAGCCGGAGATCCCACACTGAAGCTTTCTTT
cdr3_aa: CASRRSHTEAFF

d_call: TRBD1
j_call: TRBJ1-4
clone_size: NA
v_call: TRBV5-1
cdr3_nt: TGCGCCAGCAGCCTCGGGACAGGGGATGAAAAACTGTTTTTT
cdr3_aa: CASSLGTGDEKLFF

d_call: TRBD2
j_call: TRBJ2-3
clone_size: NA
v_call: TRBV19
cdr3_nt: TGTGCCAGTAGCCCGGGACTAGCGGGGGGAGTCGCAGATACGCAGTATTTT
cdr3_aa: CASSPGLAGGVADTQYF

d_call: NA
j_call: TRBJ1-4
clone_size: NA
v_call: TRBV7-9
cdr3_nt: TGTGCCAGCACCTTTCAGGGTGAGGATGAAAAACTGTTTTTT
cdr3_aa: CASTFQGEDEKLFF

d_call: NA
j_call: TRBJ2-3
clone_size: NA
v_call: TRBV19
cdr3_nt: TGTGCCAGTAGATGGGGGACTCTTACAGATACGCAGTATTTT
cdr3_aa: CASRWGTLTDTQYF

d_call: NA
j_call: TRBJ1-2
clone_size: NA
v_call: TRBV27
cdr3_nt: TGTGCCAGCAGCCCAATAGCGGGGGGCTACACCTTC
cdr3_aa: CASSPIAGGYTF

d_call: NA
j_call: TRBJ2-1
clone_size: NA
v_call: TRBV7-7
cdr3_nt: TGTGCCAGCAGCCCTCAACGTGAGGGTGAGCAGTTCTTC
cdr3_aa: CASSPQREGEQFF

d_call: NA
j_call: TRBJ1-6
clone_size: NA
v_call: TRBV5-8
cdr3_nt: TGTGCCAGCAGCGGTCAGGGGCTTACTAATAATTCACCCCTCCACTTT
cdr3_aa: CASSGQGLTNNSPLHF

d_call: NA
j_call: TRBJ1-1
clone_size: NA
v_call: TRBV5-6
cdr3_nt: TGTGCCAGCAGCTTGGATGTGGGGAGGAACACTGAAGCTTTCTTT
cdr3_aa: CASSLDVGRNTEAFF

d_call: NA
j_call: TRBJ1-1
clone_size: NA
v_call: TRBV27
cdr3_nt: TGTGCCAGCAGTTCTCCGGCCCGGAGGGACACTGAAGCTTTCTTT
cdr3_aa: CASSSPARRDTEAFF

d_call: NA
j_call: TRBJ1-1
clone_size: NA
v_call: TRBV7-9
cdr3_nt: TGTGCCAGCAGCTTAGCCTTGAACACTGAAGCTTTCTTT
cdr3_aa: CASSLALNTEAFF

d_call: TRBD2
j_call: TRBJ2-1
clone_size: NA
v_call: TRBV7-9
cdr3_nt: TGTGCCAGCAGCTTAGGAGCGGGAGGGACTCACAATGAGCAGTTCTTC
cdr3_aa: CASSLGAGGTHNEQFF

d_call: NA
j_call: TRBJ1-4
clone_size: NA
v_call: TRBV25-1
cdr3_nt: TGTGCCAGCAGCGTGATCGGGACTCCCGAAAAACTGTTTTTT
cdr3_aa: CASSVIGTPEKLFF

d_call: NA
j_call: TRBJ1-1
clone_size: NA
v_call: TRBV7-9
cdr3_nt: TGTGCCAGCAGCTTAGGGGGAGAAAACGCTTTCTTT
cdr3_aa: CASSLGGENAFF

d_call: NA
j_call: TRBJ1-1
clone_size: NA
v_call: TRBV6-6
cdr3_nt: TGTGCCAGCAGTTACTCGCGGGACACTGAAGCTTTCTTT
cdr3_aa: CASSYSRDTEAFF

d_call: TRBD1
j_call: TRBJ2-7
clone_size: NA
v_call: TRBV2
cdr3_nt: TGTGCCAGCAGCGAACAGGGGGAGTTCTACGAGCAGTACTTC
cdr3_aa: CASSEQGEFYEQYF

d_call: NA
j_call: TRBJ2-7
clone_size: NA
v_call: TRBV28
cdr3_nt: TGTGCCAGCAGAATACAGGGCGCCGTTGCCTACGAGCAGTACTTC
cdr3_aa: CASRIQGAVAYEQYF

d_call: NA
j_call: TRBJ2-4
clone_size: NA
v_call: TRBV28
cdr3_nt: TGTGCCAGCAGTTTACAGGGCCGAGCCAAAAACATTCAGTACTTC
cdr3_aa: CASSLQGRAKNIQYF

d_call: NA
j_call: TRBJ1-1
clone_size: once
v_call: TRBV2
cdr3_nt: TGTGCCAGCAGGCTCATAGAGGCCCAGAACACTGAAGCTTTCTTT
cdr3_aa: CASRLIEAQNTEAFF

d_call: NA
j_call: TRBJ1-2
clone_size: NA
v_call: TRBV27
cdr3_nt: TGTGCCAGCAGACTGACAGCAAGCTATGGCTACACCTTC
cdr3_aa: CASRLTASYGYTF

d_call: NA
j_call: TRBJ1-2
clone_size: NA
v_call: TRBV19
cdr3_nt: TGTGCCAGTAGTACTTCGGCAGGTCAACGGATCTATGGCTACACCTTC
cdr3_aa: CASSTSAGQRIYGYTF

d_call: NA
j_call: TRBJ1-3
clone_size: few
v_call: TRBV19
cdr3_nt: TGTGCCAGTAGTATCGTCAGGGCAAGGGGAAACACCATATATTTT
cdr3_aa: CASSIVRARGNTIYF

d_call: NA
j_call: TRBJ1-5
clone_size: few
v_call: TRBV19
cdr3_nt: TGTGCCAGTACCCCCTCGGGATGGAGCAATCAGCCCCAGCATTTT
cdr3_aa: CASTPSGWSNQPQHF

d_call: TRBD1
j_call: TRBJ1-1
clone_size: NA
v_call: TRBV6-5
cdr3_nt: TGTGCCAGCAGAGACCTACAGGGGAGGTTCACTGAAGCTTTCTTT
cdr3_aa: CASRDLQGRFTEAFF

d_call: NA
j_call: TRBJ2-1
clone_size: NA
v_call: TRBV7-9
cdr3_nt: TGTGCCAGCAGCTCCCTTAGCGGTGCCCGCGGCTCCTACAATGAGCAGTTCTTC
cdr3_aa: CASSSLSGARGSYNEQFF

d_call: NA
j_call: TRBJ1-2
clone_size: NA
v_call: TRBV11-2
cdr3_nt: TGTGCCAGCAGCCCAGGGTTTGACTATGGCTACACCTTC
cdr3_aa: CASSPGFDYGYTF